This T cell receptor (beta chain) appears in the sequencing data of a study of blood T cells in healthy people across ages. General study findings and limits: Per million T cells, TCR beta diversity dropped roughly linearly as age increased.

Germline CDR1 and CDR2: SQVTM and ANQGSEA. This CDR3 contains 13 residues. A second roughly 6 to 12 cycle PCR used barcoded and J-beta primers. TCRdb itself ran the 5' RACE reads through MiXCR, one entry per CDR3 protein. Seen here are over 600,000 distinct CDR3 sequences, about 47% observed once, and the top ten hold 15% to 20%. The table lists this clonotype with a few counts. Its antigen is not known. Sequencing was done on a sample of blood. The rearrangement uses TRBV29-1 and TRBJ2-5; a weak D match, TRBD1 (5 bases). Gene TRBJ2-7 matches the end of the DNA better, so the J call may be wrong. The sequence derives from an older man in good health. For the CDR3, the DNA is TGCAGCGTTGAGACGGGTCAGGGTCTCGAGCAGTACTTC. Protein product: CSVETGQGLEQYF.